The next 8 T cell receptor beta chains were all read from a single sample in a study of T cells in women clearing cervical HPV infection. The data were produced by immunoSEQ multiplex PCR, yet TCRdb's version contains in-frame clones alone and is incomplete. This sample contains about 37,000 clones. The sample comprised blood buffy coat. The receptors shown here come from a woman aged 18 to 75 with a cervical HPV16 infection that either progressed to CIN3+ or cleared (not recorded which).

With respect to this clone: The read ends 3 residues early relative to the CDR3; the germline J gene fills the gap. The chain carries TRBV7-3 and TRBJ1-6; tentatively, D is TRBD1 (5 bases). This CDR3 has 16 amino acids. The V gene's germline CDR1 is SGHTA and CDR2 FQGTGA. Trimming stripped 0 bases from V and 4 bases from J, with 10 bases between. The CDR3 sequence is CASSLTRETYNSPLHF. Partial CDR3 DNA: TGTGCCAGCAGCTTAACCAGGGAGACTTATAATTCACCC.

In regard to this clone: The observed sequence ends 3 residues before the CDR3 terminus, with the missing tail filled in from the germline J gene. The genes are TRBV5-1 and TRBJ2-5; TRBD2 matches at 10 bases. Germline V lookup: CDR1 SGHRS, CDR2 YFSETQ. The V gene end was trimmed by 3 bases and the J gene end by 5 bases; junction bases not matched to a gene: 7. The CDR3 sequence is 15 residues long. CDR3: CASSSPSGGGETQYF. CDR3 DNA (partial): TGCGCCAGCAGCTCCCCTAGCGGGGGCGGTGAGACC. The full variable domain, with the rest looked up from reference TRBV5-1 and TRBJ2-5, is KAGVTQTPRYLIKTRGQQVTLSCSPISGHRSVSWYQQTPGQGLQFLFEYFSETQRNKGNFPGRFSGRQFSNSRSEMNVSTLELGDSALYLCASSSPSGGGETQYFGPGTRLLVL.

CDR3 region: CASSFSGAGGPNSPLHF. Incomplete CDR3 DNA: TGTGCCAGCAGCTTCTCAGGGGCGGGTGGTCCGAATTCACCC. The rearrangement joins TRBV13 to TRBJ1-6; the D gene is possibly TRBD1 (6 bases). The read finishes 3 residues shy of the CDR3 end, and the germline J gene is used to complete it. Germline V gives CDR1 PRHDT, CDR2 FYEKMQ (reference sequence). The CDR3 covers 17 residues. V was pared by 3 bases and J by 7 bases, with 19 bases between.

As for this clone: The read ends 3 residues early relative to the CDR3; the germline J gene fills the gap. This chain connects TRBV30 to TRBJ2-3; TRBD1 is a possible D gene (6 bases). CDR3 length equals 15 residues. Per germline, CDR1 GTSNPN and CDR2 SVGIG (reference sequence). The CDR3: CAWSVVGTYKETQYF. Partial CDR3 DNA: TGTGCCTGGAGTGTAGTGGGGACATACAAAGAGACG.

As for this clone: The sequenced fragment ends 3 residues before the CDR3 boundary, so the rest is inferred from the germline J gene. This chain joins TRBV5-1 and TRBJ2-6, with D unresolved. The germline V gene has CDR1 SGHRS and CDR2 YFSETQ. The CDR3 spans 16 residues. V was shortened by 0 bases and J by 0 bases, with 7 bases between the two germline ends. The CDR3 sequence: CASSLGFFSGANVLTF. Partial CDR3 DNA: TGCGCCAGCAGCTTGGGTTTCTTCTCTGGGGCCAACGTC.

Turning to this clone: The read ends 3 residues early relative to the CDR3; the germline J gene fills the gap. The chain recombines TRBV2 with TRBJ1-5; 8 positions match TRBD1. Looked up from germline, CDR1 is SNHLY and CDR2 is FYNNEI. The CDR3 contains 17 residues. V dropped 2 bases and J dropped 1; count of bases not matched to a gene: 7. The CDR3 DNA, read in part, is TGTGCCAGCAGTGAAAACCTCAGGGGGCGAAGCAATCAGCCC. Amino acids: CASSENLRGRSNQP. The CDR3 in full is CASSENLRGRSNQPQHF.

Points on this clone: The read stops 3 residues short of the end of the CDR3; the missing end is completed from the germline J gene. The chain has TRBV20-1 and TRBJ2-7, with D possibly TRBD1 on 5 matching bases. CDR1 DFQATT and CDR2 SNEGSKA come from the germline V gene (reference sequence). Deletions cut 1 base from V and 0 bases from J, with 13 bases between. CDR3 length: 15 residues. The CDR3 reads CSARAPDRSSYEQYF. The CDR3 DNA, read in part, is TGCAGTGCTAGAGCCCCCGACAGATCCTCCTACGAG.

Of note for this clone: The sequenced fragment ends 3 residues before the CDR3 boundary, so the rest is inferred from the germline J gene. The chain has TRBV23-1 and TRBJ2-2; 8 nucleotides align to TRBD2. TRBV23-1 is an ORF, with its function uncertain. The CDR3 extends over 14 amino acids. V shed 0 bases, J shed 7 bases, and the junction held 1 base outside the gene matches. CDR3 sequence reads: CASSQSGTSGELFF. The part of the CDR3 DNA that was read is TGCGCCAGCAGTCAATCAGGGACTAGCGGGGAG.